This TCR beta chain derives from a study of cytomegalovirus exposure and HLA in healthy donors. General study findings and limits: Several top significant clusters appeared, in a later analysis, to be linked to common viral pathogens. The study flagged about 160 TCR beta chains as cytomegalovirus-associated. It was reportedly the case that the classifier diagnosed cytomegalovirus status with high specificity and sensitivity.

As regards this clone: Its target is not known.

Primers: 60 Vbeta forward and 13 Jbeta reverse. Authors' analysis steps: It was a later analysis that counted roughly 80 million unique TCR beta chains, of which roughly 11 million were shared. The repertoire was sequenced with immunoSEQ multiplex PCR; TCRdb's copy has only in-frame clones and lacks some. V, J and clone size were drawn from that table, and D and trimming were deduced from the DNA. The repertoire consists of about 120,000 clones, with more than 80% occurring once and the leading ten covering about 1.8%. Germline V gene data show CDR1 as SGHVS and CDR2 as FQNEAQ. Trimming cost V 5 bases and J 14 bases; bases outside gene matches: 13. The CDR3 contains 14 residues.

The sequence came from a man aged 40-49 years in good health and CMV-seronegative. The sequenced sample was PBMCs. The rearrangement joins TRBV7-8 to TRBJ2-1; 9 bases agree with TRBD2. The CDR3, as DNA: TGTGCCAGCAGCCCCTCGGGTACGGGACTAGCTGAGTTCTTC. Protein: CASSPSGTGLAEFF.